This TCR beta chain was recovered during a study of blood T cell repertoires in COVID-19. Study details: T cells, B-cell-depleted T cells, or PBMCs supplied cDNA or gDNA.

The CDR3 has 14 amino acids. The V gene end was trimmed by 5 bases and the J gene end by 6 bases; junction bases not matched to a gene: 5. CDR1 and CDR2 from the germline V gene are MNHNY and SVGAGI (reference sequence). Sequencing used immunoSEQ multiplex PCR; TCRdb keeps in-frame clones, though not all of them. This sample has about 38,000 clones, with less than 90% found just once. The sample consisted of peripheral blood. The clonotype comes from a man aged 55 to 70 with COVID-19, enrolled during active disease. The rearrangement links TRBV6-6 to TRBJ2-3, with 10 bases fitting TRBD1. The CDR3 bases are TGTGCCAGCAGTCGACAGGGGGCGCCGGATACGCAGTATTTT. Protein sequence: CASSRQGAPDTQYF.